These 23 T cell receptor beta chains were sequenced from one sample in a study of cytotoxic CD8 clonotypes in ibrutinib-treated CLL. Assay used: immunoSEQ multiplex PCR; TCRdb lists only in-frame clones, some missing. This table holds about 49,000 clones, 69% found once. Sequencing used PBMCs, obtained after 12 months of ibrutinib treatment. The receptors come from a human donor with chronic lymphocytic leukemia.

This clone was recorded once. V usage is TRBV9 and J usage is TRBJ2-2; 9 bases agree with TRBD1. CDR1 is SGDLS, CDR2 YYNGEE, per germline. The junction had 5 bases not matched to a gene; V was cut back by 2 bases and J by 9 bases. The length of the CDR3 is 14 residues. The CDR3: CASSVGQGRRELFF. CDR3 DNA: TGTGCCAGCAGCGTGGGACAGGGTCGGCGGGAGCTGTTTTTT.

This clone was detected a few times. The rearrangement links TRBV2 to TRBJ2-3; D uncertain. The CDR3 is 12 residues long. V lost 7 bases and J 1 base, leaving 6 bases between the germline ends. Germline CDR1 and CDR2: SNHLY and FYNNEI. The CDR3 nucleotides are TGTGCCAGCAAGGAAGGCACAGATACGCAGTATTTT. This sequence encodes CASKEGTDTQYF.

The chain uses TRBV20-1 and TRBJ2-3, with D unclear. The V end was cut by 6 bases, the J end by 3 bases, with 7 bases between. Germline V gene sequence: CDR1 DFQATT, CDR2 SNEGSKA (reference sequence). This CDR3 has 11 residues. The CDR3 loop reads CSAWETDTQYF. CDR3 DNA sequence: TGCAGTGCGTGGGAAACAGATACGCAGTATTTT.

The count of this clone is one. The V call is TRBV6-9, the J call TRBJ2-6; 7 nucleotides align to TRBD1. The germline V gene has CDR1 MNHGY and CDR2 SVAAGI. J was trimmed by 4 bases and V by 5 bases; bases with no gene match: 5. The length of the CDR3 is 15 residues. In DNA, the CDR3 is TGTGCCAGCAGTAAAGACAGGGCCGGGGCCAACGTCCTGACTTTC. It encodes CASSKDRAGANVLTF.

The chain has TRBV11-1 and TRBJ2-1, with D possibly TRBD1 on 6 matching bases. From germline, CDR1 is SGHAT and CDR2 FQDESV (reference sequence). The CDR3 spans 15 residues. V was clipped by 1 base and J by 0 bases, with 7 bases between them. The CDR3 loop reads CASSLEGGSYNEQFF. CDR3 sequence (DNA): TGTGCCAGCAGCTTAGAAGGGGGCTCCTACAATGAGCAGTTCTTC.

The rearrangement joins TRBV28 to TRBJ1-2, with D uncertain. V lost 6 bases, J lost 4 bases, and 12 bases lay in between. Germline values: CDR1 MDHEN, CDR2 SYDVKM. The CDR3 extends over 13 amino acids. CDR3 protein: CASRKRTTYGYTF. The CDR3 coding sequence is TGTGCCAGCAGAAAAAGGACGACCTATGGCTACACCTTC.

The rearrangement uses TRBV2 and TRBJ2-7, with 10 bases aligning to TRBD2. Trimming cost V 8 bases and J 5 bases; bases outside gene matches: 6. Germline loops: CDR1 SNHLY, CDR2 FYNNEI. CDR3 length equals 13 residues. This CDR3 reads CASAPSGGDEQYF. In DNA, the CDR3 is TGTGCCAGCGCCCCTAGCGGGGGTGACGAGCAGTACTTC.

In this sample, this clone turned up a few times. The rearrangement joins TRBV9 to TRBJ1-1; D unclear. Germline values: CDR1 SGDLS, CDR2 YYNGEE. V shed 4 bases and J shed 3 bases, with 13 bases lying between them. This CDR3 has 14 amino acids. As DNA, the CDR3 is TGTGCCAGCAGCCGCTCACTAGAATACACTGAAGCTTTCTTT. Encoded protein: CASSRSLEYTEAFF.

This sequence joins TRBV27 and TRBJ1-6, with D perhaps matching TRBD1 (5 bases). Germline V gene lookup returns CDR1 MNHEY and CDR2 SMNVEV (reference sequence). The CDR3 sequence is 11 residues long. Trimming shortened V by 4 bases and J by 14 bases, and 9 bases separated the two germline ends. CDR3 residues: CASSSGGSLHF. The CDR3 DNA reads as TGTGCCAGCAGTTCCGGGGGTTCCCTCCACTTT.

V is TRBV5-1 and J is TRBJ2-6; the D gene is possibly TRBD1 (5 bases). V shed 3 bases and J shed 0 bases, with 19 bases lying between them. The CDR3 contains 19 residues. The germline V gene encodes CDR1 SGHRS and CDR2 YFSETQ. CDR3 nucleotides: TGCGCCAGCAGCTCCCCCCGACAGTTAATCGTCTCTGGGGCCAACGTCCTGACTTTC. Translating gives CASSSPRQLIVSGANVLTF. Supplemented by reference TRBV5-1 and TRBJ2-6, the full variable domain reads KAGVTQTPRYLIKTRGQQVTLSCSPISGHRSVSWYQQTPGQGLQFLFEYFSETQRNKGNFPGRFSGRQFSNSRSEMNVSTLELGDSALYLCASSSPRQLIVSGANVLTFGAGSRLTVL.

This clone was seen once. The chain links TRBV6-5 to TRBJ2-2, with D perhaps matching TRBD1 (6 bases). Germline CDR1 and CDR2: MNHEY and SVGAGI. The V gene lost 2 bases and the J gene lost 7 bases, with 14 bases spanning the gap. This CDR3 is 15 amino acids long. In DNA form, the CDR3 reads TGTGCCAGCAGTTACCGGGGCAGGGGAAGCGGGGAGCTGTTTTTT. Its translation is CASSYRGRGSGELFF.

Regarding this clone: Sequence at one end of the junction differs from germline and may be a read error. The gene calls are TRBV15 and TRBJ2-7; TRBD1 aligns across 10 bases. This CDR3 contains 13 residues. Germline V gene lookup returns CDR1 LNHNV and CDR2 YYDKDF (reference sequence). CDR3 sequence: CATSRNRQGASNF. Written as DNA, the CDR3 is TGTGCCACCAGCAGAAATCGACAGGGGGCGTCCAACTTC.

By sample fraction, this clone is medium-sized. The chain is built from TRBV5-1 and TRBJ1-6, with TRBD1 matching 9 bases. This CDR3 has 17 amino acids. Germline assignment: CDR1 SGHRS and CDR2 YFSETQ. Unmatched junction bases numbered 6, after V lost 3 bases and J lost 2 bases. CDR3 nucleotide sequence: TGCGCCAGCAGCTCGGGGACAGGGATCACCTATAATTCACCCCTCCACTTT. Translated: CASSSGTGITYNSPLHF. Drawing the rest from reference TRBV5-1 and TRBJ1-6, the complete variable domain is KAGVTQTPRYLIKTRGQQVTLSCSPISGHRSVSWYQQTPGQGLQFLFEYFSETQRNKGNFPGRFSGRQFSNSRSEMNVSTLELGDSALYLCASSSGTGITYNSPLHFGNGTRLTVT.

This CDR3 is CASMPGGSYEQYF. The CDR3 coding sequence is TGTGCCAGCATGCCAGGGGGCTCCTACGAGCAGTACTTC. The J gene is TRBJ2-7, the V gene TRBV2, with 7 positions matching TRBD1. Germline CDR1 SNHLY, CDR2 FYNNEI. The CDR3 has 13 residues. J was trimmed by 0 bases and V by 7 bases; bases with no gene match: 3.

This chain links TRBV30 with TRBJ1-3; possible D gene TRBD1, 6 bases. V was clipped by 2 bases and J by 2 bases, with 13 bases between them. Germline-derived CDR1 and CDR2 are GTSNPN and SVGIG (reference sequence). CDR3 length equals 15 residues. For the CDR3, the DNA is TGTGCCTGGAGTCCAGGGCAGGGGCCTGGAAACACCATATATTTT. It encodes CAWSPGQGPGNTIYF.

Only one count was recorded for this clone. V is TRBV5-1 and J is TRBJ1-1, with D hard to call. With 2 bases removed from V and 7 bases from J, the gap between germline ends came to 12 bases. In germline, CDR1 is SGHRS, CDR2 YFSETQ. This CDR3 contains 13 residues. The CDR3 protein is CASSFSGVGEAFF. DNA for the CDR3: TGCGCCAGCAGCTTCTCTGGGGTGGGTGAAGCTTTCTTT.

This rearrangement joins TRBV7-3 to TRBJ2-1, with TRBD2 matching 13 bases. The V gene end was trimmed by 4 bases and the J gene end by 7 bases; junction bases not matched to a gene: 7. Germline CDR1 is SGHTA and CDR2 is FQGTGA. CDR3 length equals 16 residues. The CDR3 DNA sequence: TGTGCCAGCAGCTATCCGGGGACTAGCGGGGAAAATGAGCAGTTCTTC. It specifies CASSYPGTSGENEQFF.

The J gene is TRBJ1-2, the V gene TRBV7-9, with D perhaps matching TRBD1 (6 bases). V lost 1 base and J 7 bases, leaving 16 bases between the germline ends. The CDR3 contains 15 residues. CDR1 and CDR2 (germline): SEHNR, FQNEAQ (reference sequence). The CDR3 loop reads CASSLVLGAQGGYTF. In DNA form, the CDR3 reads TGTGCCAGCAGCTTAGTTCTGGGGGCGCAGGGTGGCTACACCTTC.

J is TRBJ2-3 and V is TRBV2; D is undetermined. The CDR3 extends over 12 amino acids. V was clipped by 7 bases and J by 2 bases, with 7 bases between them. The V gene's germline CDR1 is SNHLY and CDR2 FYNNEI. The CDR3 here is CASKSLTDTQYF. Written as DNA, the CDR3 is TGTGCCAGCAAGTCGCTCACAGATACGCAGTATTTT.

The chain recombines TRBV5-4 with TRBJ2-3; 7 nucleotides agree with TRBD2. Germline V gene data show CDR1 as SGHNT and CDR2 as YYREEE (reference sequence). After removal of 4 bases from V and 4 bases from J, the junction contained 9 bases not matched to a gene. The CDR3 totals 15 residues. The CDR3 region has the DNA TGTGCCAGCAGCCCTTATAGCGGGCCGGCAGATACGCAGTATTTT. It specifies CASSPYSGPADTQYF.

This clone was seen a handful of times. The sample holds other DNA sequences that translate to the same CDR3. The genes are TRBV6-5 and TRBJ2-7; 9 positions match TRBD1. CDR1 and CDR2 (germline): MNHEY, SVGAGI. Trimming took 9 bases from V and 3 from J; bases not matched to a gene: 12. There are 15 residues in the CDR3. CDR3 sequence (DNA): TGTGCCAGTAAGAGGGGTGGGACAGGGATCTACGAGCAGTACTTC. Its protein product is CASKRGGTGIYEQYF.

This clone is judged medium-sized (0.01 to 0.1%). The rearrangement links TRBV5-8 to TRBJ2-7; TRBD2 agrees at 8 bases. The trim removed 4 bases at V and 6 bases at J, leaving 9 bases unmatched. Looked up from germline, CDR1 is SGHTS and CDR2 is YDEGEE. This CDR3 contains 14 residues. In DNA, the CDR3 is TGTGCCAGCAGCCCCGGGAGGGGGTCTCGCGAGCAGTACTTC. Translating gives CASSPGRGSREQYF. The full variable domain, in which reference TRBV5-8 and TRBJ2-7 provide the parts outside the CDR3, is EAGVTQSPTHLIKTRGQQATLRCSPISGHTSVYWYQQALGLGLQFLLWYDEGEERNRGNFPPRFSGRQFPNYSSELNVNALELEDSALYLCASSPGRGSREQYFGPGTRLTVT.

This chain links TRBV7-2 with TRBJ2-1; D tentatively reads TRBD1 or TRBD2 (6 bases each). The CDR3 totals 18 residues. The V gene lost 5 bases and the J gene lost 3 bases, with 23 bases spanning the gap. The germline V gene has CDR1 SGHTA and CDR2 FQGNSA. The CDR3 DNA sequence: TGTGCCAGCAGCCCCCCCTATAGTCTCGGGGGACACTACAATGAGCAGTTCTTC. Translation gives CASSPPYSLGGHYNEQFF.